The source of this T cell receptor (beta chain) is a study of shared clonotypes between healthy human individuals. Overall study findings and caveats: Relative to their counterparts shared across all four donors, non-shared clonotypes exhibited diminished generation probabilities.

The V end was cut by 3 bases, the J end by 0 bases, with 9 bases between. This CDR3 is built from 15 residues. In germline, CDR1 is MDHEN, CDR2 SYDVKM. With respect to this clone: Antigen unknown.

This table comes from immunoSEQ multiplex PCR, and its TCRdb copy is limited to in-frame clones, with some not included. The profile shows about 590,000 clones, 95% of them singletons. The naive CD8 fraction comprised CD45RO-negative cells positively selected for CCR7 and excluded terminally differentiated effector memory CD45RA+ cells. Sequenced: naive CD8+ T cells sorted from blood. This chain links TRBV28 with TRBJ1-5; possible D gene TRBD1, 5 bases. The receptor was derived from a woman younger than 45 in good health. CDR3 DNA: TGTGCCAGCAGTTTGTGGGGGGATAGCAATCAGCCCCAGCATTTT. Translated, it gives CASSLWGDSNQPQHF.